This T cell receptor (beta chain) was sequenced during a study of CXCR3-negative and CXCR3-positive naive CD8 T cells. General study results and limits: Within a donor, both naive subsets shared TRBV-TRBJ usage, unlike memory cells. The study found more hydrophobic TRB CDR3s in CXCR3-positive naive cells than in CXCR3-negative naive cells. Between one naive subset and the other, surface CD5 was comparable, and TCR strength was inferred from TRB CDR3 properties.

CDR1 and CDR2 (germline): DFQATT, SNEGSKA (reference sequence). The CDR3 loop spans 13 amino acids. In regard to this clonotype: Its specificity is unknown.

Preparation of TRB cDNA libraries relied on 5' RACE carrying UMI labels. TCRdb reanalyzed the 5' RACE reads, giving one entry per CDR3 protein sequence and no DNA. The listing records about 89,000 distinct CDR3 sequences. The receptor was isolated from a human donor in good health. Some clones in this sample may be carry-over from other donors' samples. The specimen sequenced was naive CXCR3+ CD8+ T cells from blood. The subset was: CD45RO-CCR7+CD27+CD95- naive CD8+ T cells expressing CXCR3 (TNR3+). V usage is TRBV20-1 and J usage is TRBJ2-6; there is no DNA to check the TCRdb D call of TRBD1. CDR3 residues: CSGRADGANVLTF.